Given below is one T cell receptor (beta chain) in context. The data originate from a study of blood T cell repertoires in COVID-19. Study-level background: Specimens from acute and convalescent COVID-19 originated in the United States, Italy and Spain. PBMCs, B-cell-depleted T cells, or T cells were the source of the cDNA or gDNA that made up the material.

The CDR3 consists of 16 residues. Per the germline V gene, CDR1 is SGHRS and CDR2 is YFSETQ. The V gene lost 3 bases and the J gene lost 1 base, with 16 bases spanning the gap. Authors' data handling: Reference gene primer amplification gave estimated nucleated cell counts. Repertoires were generated with immunoSEQ multiplex PCR, while TCRdb's copy carries only in-frame clones and drops some. The D gene and trimming were derived from the DNA, and the V and J assignments and clone size from that table. Here the sample spans about 140,000 clones, roughly 86% being singletons. The source material was peripheral blood. The TCR comes from a man in his 70s with acute or convalescent COVID-19. This rearrangement joins TRBV5-1 to TRBJ1-1, with no clear D. CDR3 sequence reads: CASSSGWRATNTEAFF. CDR3 coding DNA: TGCGCCAGCAGCTCGGGGTGGCGGGCGACGAACACTGAAGCTTTCTTT.